The rows below give T cell receptor beta chains drawn from one sample of a study of human T cells and chemical hapten exposure. TCRdb re-called the RACE reads through MiXCR, storing one row per CDR3 protein. The table has 95,000 to 150,000 distinct CDR3 sequences, approximately 13% seen once; the top ten hold approximately 2.6%. Source: whole blood, taken in connection with sensitization to the hapten diphenylcyclopropenone (DPC). These receptors were taken from a young woman with alopecia areata. Some clones in this sample may be carry-over from other donors' samples. The CDR3 runs from the conserved cysteine through the conserved F or W. Fields, in order: D gene, clone size, V gene, J gene, CDR3 protein, CDR3 DNA. A D gene is named only where the DNA matches it firmly. Only part of the rows carry a size: once, few, many, or a class if the clone is expanded.

D: TRBD1
size: .
V: TRBV12-5
J: TRBJ2-7
CDR3: CASGRDRINEQYF
DNA: TGTGCTAGTGGCCGGGACAGGATAAACGAGCAGTACTTC

D: .
size: .
V: TRBV20-1
J: TRBJ1-4
CDR3: CSAVRGRTNEKLFF
DNA: TGCAGTGCGGTCAGGGGCAGAACTAATGAAAAACTGTTTTTT

D: .
size: few
V: TRBV7-2
J: TRBJ1-6
CDR3: CASRTARSPLHF
DNA: TGTGCCAGCCGGACCGCCCGGTCACCCCTCCACTTT

D: .
size: .
V: TRBV5-1
J: TRBJ1-1
CDR3: CASSSITVNTEAFF
DNA: TGCGCCAGCAGCTCGATAACAGTGAACACTGAAGCTTTCTTT

D: .
size: .
V: TRBV11-2
J: TRBJ2-7
CDR3: CASSPTLPRGAYEQYF
DNA: TGTGCCAGCAGCCCAACCCTCCCTAGAGGAGCCTACGAGCAGTACTTC

D: TRBD1
size: .
V: TRBV19
J: TRBJ2-3
CDR3: CASKGQGGTDTQYF
DNA: TGTGCCAGTAAGGGACAGGGAGGCACAGATACGCAGTATTTT

D: .
size: .
V: TRBV2
J: TRBJ1-2
CDR3: CASSEALRGGRSYTF
DNA: TGTGCCAGCAGTGAAGCGCTTCGCGGAGGGAGGAGCTACACCTTC

D: .
size: few
V: TRBV20-1
J: TRBJ2-7
CDR3: CSARPPRVEQYF
DNA: TGCAGTGCCCGACCCCCGCGGGTGGAGCAGTACTTC

D: TRBD1
size: .
V: TRBV11-2
J: TRBJ2-5
CDR3: CASSPWTGGMETQYF
DNA: TGTGCCAGCAGCCCTTGGACAGGGGGTATGGAGACCCAGTACTTC

D: .
size: few
V: TRBV7-2
J: TRBJ2-1
CDR3: CASSLAGRHEQFF
DNA: TGTGCCAGCAGCCTGGCGGGTCGGCATGAGCAGTTCTTC

D: TRBD1
size: .
V: TRBV11-2
J: TRBJ1-6
CDR3: CASSGRQGRNSPLHF
DNA: TGTGCCAGCAGCGGTCGACAGGGGAGGAATTCACCCCTCCACTTT

D: .
size: .
V: TRBV20-1
J: TRBJ2-3
CDR3: CSASDSGALTDTQYF
DNA: TGCAGTGCTAGCGACTCCGGGGCCCTCACAGATACGCAGTATTTT

D: .
size: many
V: TRBV11-2
J: TRBJ1-2
CDR3: CASSRTDNYGYTF
DNA: TGTGCCAGCAGCCGGACAGACAACTATGGCTACACCTTC

D: .
size: .
V: TRBV7-2
J: TRBJ1-2
CDR3: CASSRDRYGYTF
DNA: TGTGCCAGCAGCCGGGACCGCTATGGCTACACCTTC